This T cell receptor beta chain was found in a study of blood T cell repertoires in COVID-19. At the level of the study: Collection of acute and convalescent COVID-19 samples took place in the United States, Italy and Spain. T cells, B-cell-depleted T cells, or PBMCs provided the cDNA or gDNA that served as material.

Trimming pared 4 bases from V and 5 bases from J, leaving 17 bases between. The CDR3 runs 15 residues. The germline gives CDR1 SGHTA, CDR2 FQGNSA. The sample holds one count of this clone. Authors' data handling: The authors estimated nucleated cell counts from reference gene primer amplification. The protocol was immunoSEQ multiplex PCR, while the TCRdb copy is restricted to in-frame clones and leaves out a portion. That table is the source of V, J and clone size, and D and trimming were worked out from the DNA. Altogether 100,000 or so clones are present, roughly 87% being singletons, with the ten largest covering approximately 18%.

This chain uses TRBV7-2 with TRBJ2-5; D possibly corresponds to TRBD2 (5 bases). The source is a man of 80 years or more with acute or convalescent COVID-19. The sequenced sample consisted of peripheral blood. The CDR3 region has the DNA TGTGCCAGCAGCTCGAGGACTGGGCGTGGGGAGACCCAGTACTTC. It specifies CASSSRTGRGETQYF.